Listed below are T cell receptor beta chains from one sample, sequenced in a study of T cell repertoires in cytomegalovirus infection. TCRdb ran MiXCR on the reads and lists one entry per CDR3 protein. The sample has some 920,000 distinct CDR3 sequences, roughly 30% seen once. Antigens of these TCRs are unknown. The material sequenced was cultured CD8+ T cells from PBMCs, taken from culture after CMV antigen stimulation. The receptors here all came from a human donor in good health (CMV status not recorded). Some clones in this sample may be carry-over from other donors' samples. Both conserved end residues are part of each CDR3. Each record gives: J gene, V gene, clone size, D gene, CDR3 protein, CDR3 DNA. D genes are given only for firm matches. Clone size appears in some rows only: once, few, many, or a class for an expanded clone.

TRBJ1-1	TRBV4-2	few	TRBD1	CASSQRQGSNTEAFF	TGTGCCAGCAGCCAACGACAGGGGTCTAACACTGAAGCTTTCTTT
TRBJ2-1	TRBV6-2/TRBV6-3	NA	TRBD1	CASSHRTGPYNEQFF	TGTGCCAGCAGTCACCGGACAGGCCCCTACAATGAGCAGTTCTTC
TRBJ1-4	TRBV7-9	once	NA	CASSSGVVYEKLFF	TGTGCCAGCAGCTCGGGGGTGGTCTATGAAAAACTGTTTTTT
TRBJ2-5	TRBV6-5	NA	NA	CASSYMGGETQYF	TGTGCCAGCAGTTATATGGGCGGAGAGACCCAGTACTTC
TRBJ1-6	TRBV2	NA	NA	CASTSDYNSPLHF	TGTGCCAGCACCTCTGATTATAATTCACCCCTCCACTTT
TRBJ2-2	TRBV7-8	NA	TRBD1	CASSPWDSNTGELFF	TGTGCCAGCAGCCCGTGGGACAGTAACACCGGGGAGCTGTTTTTT
TRBJ2-7	TRBV27	NA	NA	CASSLRGWDEQYF	TGTGCCAGCAGTTTAAGAGGGTGGGACGAGCAGTACTTC
TRBJ2-7	TRBV2	NA	NA	CAASWDNYEQYF	TGTGCCGCCTCTTGGGACAACTACGAGCAGTACTTC
TRBJ1-1	TRBV7-2	many	NA	CASSLDPYSTEAFF	TGTGCCAGCAGCTTAGACCCCTACAGTACTGAAGCTTTCTTT
TRBJ1-1	TRBV3-1	few	NA	CASSQEDLNTEAFF	TGTGCCAGCAGCCAAGAAGATTTGAACACTGAAGCTTTCTTT
TRBJ2-1	TRBV11-1	NA	TRBD2	CASSPTGHQAGVPYNEQFF	TGTGCCAGCAGCCCGACAGGTCACCAAGCGGGGGTACCCTACAATGAGCAGTTCTTC
TRBJ2-7	TRBV7-6	few	TRBD2	CASSLAGGLADEQYF	TGTGCCAGCAGCTTAGCGGGGGGACTAGCGGACGAGCAGTACTTC
TRBJ1-5	TRBV7-9	NA	NA	CASSLGRTDQPQHF	TGTGCCAGCAGCTTAGGAAGGACTGATCAGCCCCAGCATTTT
TRBJ2-4	TRBV7-9	few	TRBD1	CASSGTGTNIQYF	TGTGCCAGCAGCGGGACAGGGACAAACATTCAGTACTTC
TRBJ2-1	TRBV3-1	NA	TRBD2	CATGTSDNEQFF	TGTGCCACAGGGACTAGCGACAATGAGCAGTTCTTC
TRBJ2-6	TRBV12-3/TRBV12-4	few	NA	CASSLGRRAPGANVLTF	TGTGCCAGCAGTTTAGGTCGCAGGGCCCCTGGGGCCAACGTCCTGACTTTC
TRBJ1-5	TRBV18	NA	NA	CASSPPEGQAPQHF	TGTGCCAGCTCACCACCGGAAGGGCAGGCGCCCCAGCATTTT
TRBJ1-1	TRBV7-8	many	TRBD1	CASSLDTGVKNTEAFF	TGTGCCAGCAGCTTAGATACAGGGGTTAAAAACACTGAAGCTTTCTTT
TRBJ2-3	TRBV7-8	many	NA	CASSSRWANTDTQYF	TGTGCCAGCAGCTCGAGGTGGGCCAACACAGATACGCAGTATTTT
TRBJ1-2	TRBV27	NA	NA	CASSLSKGANYGYTF	TGTGCCAGCAGTTTATCCAAGGGGGCTAACTATGGCTACACCTTC
TRBJ2-2	TRBV10-3	few	NA	CAISESLDTGELFF	TGTGCCATCAGTGAGTCGCTAGACACCGGGGAGCTGTTTTTT
TRBJ1-2	TRBV7-2	NA	NA	CASSLDPGGQNYGYTF	TGTGCCAGCAGCTTAGATCCGGGGGGCCAGAACTATGGCTACACCTTC
TRBJ1-2	TRBV12-3/TRBV12-4	many	NA	CASSLEGAYGYTF	TGTGCCAGCAGTTTAGAGGGCGCTTATGGCTACACCTTC
TRBJ1-2	TRBV6-5	NA	TRBD1	CASSYSETGSGYTF	TGTGCCAGCAGTTACTCGGAGACAGGGAGTGGCTACACCTTC
TRBJ2-7	TRBV12-3/TRBV12-4	many	NA	CASSLSADEQYF	TGTGCCAGCAGTTTATCAGCGGACGAGCAGTACTTC
TRBJ1-1	TRBV27	few	NA	CASSLISSNTEAFF	TGTGCCAGCAGTTTAATATCATCGAACACTGAAGCTTTCTTT
TRBJ2-3	TRBV20-1	few	NA	CSATLERTDTQYF	TGCAGTGCTACGCTTGAGCGGACGGATACGCAGTATTTT
TRBJ1-1	TRBV20-1	few	NA	CSARGRTYTEAFF	TGCAGTGCTAGAGGAAGGACGTACACTGAAGCTTTCTTT
TRBJ1-2	TRBV7-8	NA	TRBD1	CASSNPDRDGYTF	TGTGCCAGCAGCAACCCGGACAGGGATGGCTACACCTTC
TRBJ2-1	TRBV7-8	few	NA	CASSSTRQGALGNEQFF	TGTGCCAGCAGCTCGACTCGTCAGGGTGCCTTAGGAAATGAGCAGTTCTTC
TRBJ2-3	TRBV9	few	TRBD2	CASSPQPGLAGGPTDTQYF	TGTGCCAGCAGCCCACAACCGGGACTAGCGGGGGGGCCAACAGATACGCAGTATTTT
TRBJ2-7	TRBV6-5	NA	NA	CASSYRKTGTSSYEQYF	TGTGCCAGCAGTTACCGTAAGACGGGGACCTCCTCCTACGAGCAGTACTTC
TRBJ1-1	TRBV10-3	NA	NA	CAISDGGRSEAFF	TGTGCCATCAGTGACGGCGGCCGTTCTGAAGCTTTCTTT
TRBJ2-6	TRBV6-1	few	TRBD1	CASSERAQGAGANVLTF	TGTGCCAGCAGTGAAAGGGCACAGGGGGCTGGGGCCAACGTCCTGACTTTC
TRBJ1-5	TRBV28	few	NA	CASSLDDPYQPQHF	TGTGCCAGCAGTTTAGATGATCCGTATCAGCCCCAGCATTTT
TRBJ1-2	TRBV7-9	NA	NA	CASSLEWVNYGYTF	TGTGCCAGCAGCTTAGAGTGGGTGAACTATGGCTACACCTTC
TRBJ1-2	TRBV10-2	few	NA	CASLGGDGYTF	TGCGCCAGCCTTGGGGGCGACGGCTACACCTTC
TRBJ1-1	TRBV27	few	NA	CVTEEGTEAFF	TGTGTGACGGAAGAGGGCACTGAAGCTTTCTTT
TRBJ1-2	TRBV19	few	TRBD1	CASSTKPGQGLKTF	TGTGCCAGTAGTACGAAGCCGGGACAGGGACTGAAGACCTTC
TRBJ1-1	TRBV5-6	few	NA	CASSNRENTEAFF	TGTGCCAGCAGTAACAGGGAGAACACTGAAGCTTTCTTT
TRBJ1-2	TRBV7-9	many	TRBD1	CASSSQQGFAYGYTF	TGTGCCAGCAGCTCTCAACAGGGGTTTGCCTATGGCTACACCTTC
TRBJ1-2	TRBV19	once	TRBD1	CASSTRDRDYGYTF	TGTGCCAGTAGTACAAGAGACAGGGACTATGGCTACACCTTC
TRBJ2-5	TRBV19	NA	NA	CASSPPWREETQYF	TGTGCCAGTAGCCCGCCCTGGAGGGAGGAGACCCAGTACTTC
TRBJ1-2	TRBV12-3/TRBV12-4	NA	NA	CASSSSLEGSHGYTF	TGTGCCAGCAGTTCTAGCTTGGAGGGGTCTCATGGCTACACCTTC
TRBJ2-1	TRBV5-6	NA	NA	CASSFNPDNYNEQFF	TGTGCCAGCAGCTTCAACCCCGACAACTACAATGAGCAGTTCTTC
TRBJ1-3	TRBV4-1	NA	NA	CASSQDEGSGNTIYF	TGCGCCAGCAGCCAAGACGAGGGCTCTGGAAACACCATATATTTT